The 9 T cell receptor beta chains below were found in one sample sequenced in a study of control samples from healthy donors and cancer patients (dated by TCRdb to 2018 to 2020). Library generation was performed with the immunoSEQ multiplex PCR assay. Here the immuneACCESS table is served through TCRdb, limited to in-frame sequences with V and J called. Missing clones are a known gap in these copies; in checked studies unresolved V genes cover under half, and the rest lacks a known reason. This sample holds about 180,000 clones; 90% were observed only once. The ten most abundant clones make up approximately 1.5% of the sample. The sample taken for sequencing was blood. All receptors derive from a woman in her forties or fifties in good health.

In this sample, this clone turned up a few times. The chain employs TRBV5-1 and TRBJ1-6; D gene ambiguous. Deletions cut 4 bases from V and 5 bases from J, with 4 bases between. The germline V gene encodes CDR1 SGHRS and CDR2 YFSETQ. The CDR3 has 12 residues. The CDR3: CASSDNNSPLHF. CDR3 bases: TGCGCCAGCAGCGACAATAATTCACCCCTCCACTTT.

The J gene is TRBJ1-5, the V gene TRBV27; D uncertain. V dropped 3 bases and J dropped 5 bases, with 5 bases sitting between them. Looked up from germline, CDR1 is MNHEY and CDR2 is SMNVEV (reference sequence). The CDR3 extends over 12 amino acids. This chain's CDR3 is CASSFWDQPQHF. The CDR3 region has the DNA TGTGCCAGCAGTTTTTGGGATCAGCCCCAGCATTTT.

The chain couples TRBV4-3 to TRBJ2-7; TRBD1 agrees at 11 bases. The CDR3 consists of 15 residues. J gave up 3 bases and V 2 bases, and 3 bases lay outside the gene matches. Germline V lookup: CDR1 LGHNA, CDR2 YSLEER. The CDR3 loop reads CASSQSGTGGYEQYF. CDR3 nucleotide sequence: TGCGCCAGCAGCCAATCCGGGACAGGGGGCTACGAGCAGTACTTC.

Turning to this clone: A much bigger clone sits one base away, suggesting this may be a read error. Other DNA sequences in this specimen translate into the identical CDR3. The chain is built from TRBV9 and TRBJ1-1; D uncertain. Per germline, CDR1 SGDLS and CDR2 YYNGEE. This CDR3 comprises 13 residues. The V and J ends lost 4 bases and 1 base respectively, with 8 bases between them. Here the CDR3 reads CASSPTGNTEAFF. CDR3 DNA sequence: TGTGCCAGCAGCCCCACCGGGAACACTGAAGCTTTCTTT.

V is TRBV9 and J is TRBJ2-3; no clear D. V lost 3 bases, J lost 2 bases, and 4 bases lay in between. The CDR3 runs to 12 residues. CDR1 is SGDLS and CDR2 is YYNGEE in the germline V gene. The CDR3 sequence is CASSANTDTQYF. Here the CDR3 DNA reads TGTGCCAGCAGCGCAAACACAGATACGCAGTATTTT.

This sequence joins TRBV18 and TRBJ1-5; D gene ambiguous. V was cut by 3 bases and J by 4 bases, with 19 bases left in between. In germline, CDR1 is KGHSH, CDR2 LQKENI. The CDR3 totals 17 residues. Here the CDR3 DNA reads TGTGCCAGCTCACCTACCACTCAAGGCGGGCGGAATCAGCCCCAGCATTTT. It specifies CASSPTTQGGRNQPQHF.

The chain carries TRBV19 and TRBJ2-7; D possibly corresponds to TRBD1 (6 bases). The V gene's germline CDR1 is LNHDA and CDR2 SQIVND (reference sequence). Trimming left V 5 bases short and J 2 bases short, with 13 bases between. This CDR3 spans 14 amino acids. The chain's CDR3 is CASSQQGPTYEQYF. Written as DNA, the CDR3 is TGTGCCAGTAGTCAACAGGGCCCGACCTACGAGCAGTACTTC.

V and J are TRBV24-1 and TRBJ1-2, with 9 bases matching TRBD1. V lost 7 bases, J lost 6 bases, and 5 bases stayed unmatched. Germline V gives CDR1 KGHDR, CDR2 SFDVKD. CDR3 length equals 13 residues. This chain's CDR3 is CATSHRGRDGYTF. Here the CDR3 DNA reads TGTGCCACCAGCCACAGGGGGCGCGATGGCTACACCTTC.

The chain couples TRBV28 to TRBJ1-1, with D perhaps TRBD1 (6 bases). The germline V gene has CDR1 MDHEN and CDR2 SYDVKM. CDR3 length equals 14 residues. The V end was cut by 6 bases, the J end by 0 bases, with 11 bases between. In DNA form, the CDR3 reads TGTGCCAGCAGGCGGACAGTTATGAACACTGAAGCTTTCTTT. This encodes CASRRTVMNTEAFF.